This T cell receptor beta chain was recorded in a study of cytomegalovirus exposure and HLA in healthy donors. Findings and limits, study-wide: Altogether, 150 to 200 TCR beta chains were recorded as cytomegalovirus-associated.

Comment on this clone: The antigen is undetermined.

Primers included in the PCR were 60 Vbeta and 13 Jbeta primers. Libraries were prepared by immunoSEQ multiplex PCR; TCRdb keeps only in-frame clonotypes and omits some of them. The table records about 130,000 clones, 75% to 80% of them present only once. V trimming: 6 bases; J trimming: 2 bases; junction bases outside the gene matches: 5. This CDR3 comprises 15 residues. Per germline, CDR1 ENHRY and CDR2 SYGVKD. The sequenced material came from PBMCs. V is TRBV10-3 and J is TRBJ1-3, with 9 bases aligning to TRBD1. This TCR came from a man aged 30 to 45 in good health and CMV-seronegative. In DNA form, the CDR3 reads TGTGCCATCAGGGCCGGACAGGGGCCTGGAAACACCATATATTTT. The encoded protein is CAIRAGQGPGNTIYF.